This T cell receptor beta chain derives from a study of cytotoxic CD8 clonotypes in ibrutinib-treated CLL (dated by TCRdb to the early 2020s). For the study in its entirety: The cohort had some eleven relapsed/refractory and 15 treatment-naive patients; some 17 were IGHV unmutated. Responses were partial in some 24 patients and complete in 2; after median about 63 months follow-up, roughly 15 stayed in remission and roughly twelve progressed. The response samples were drawn at a median of roughly twelve months into treatment, with a range of roughly 6 to 40 months. On average, each sample had roughly 260,000 productive templates and tens of thousands of productive rearrangements. Longitudinal samples were obtainable from about 30% of the roughly 90 participants in the trial. Cryopreserved peripheral blood mononuclear cells were obtained before treatment, at response, and at either sustained remission or disease progression. All remission and progressive disease samples were collected while patients were still receiving ibrutinib.

Study-level results and caveats: Baseline clonality was found to be higher than that of age-matched healthy donors and was strongly correlated with circulating CD8+ T-cell counts. Sustained-remission and progressing patients did not have matched sampling times, and lymph node repertoires were not examined. Public clonotypes were rare and either shrank or stayed stable during treatment, and the rise in clonality at ibrutinib response reflected expansion of private clonotypes. Clonality increased at ibrutinib response, stayed stable in sustained remission, and fell back toward baseline at progression.

Each clonotype received, on average, about 9.7x coverage in deep resolution sequencing performed on a MiSeq, where the target depth lay between 1 in 1 million and 1 in 200,000 T cells. TCR beta libraries were generated with the immunoSEQ hsTCRB Kit. The authors' pipeline ran thus. ImmunoSEQ Data Assistant and ImmunoSEQ Analyzer were used for data analysis, and V, D and J genes were assigned according to IMGT definitions. Clonality, which ranges from 0 to 1, was calculated by subtracting the normalized Shannon entropy of productive rearrangement frequencies from one. Public clonotype analysis was restricted to overrepresented clonotypes comprising at least 0.05% of each patient's repertoire. Some 14 age-matched healthy donor repertoires from immuneACCESS served as clonality controls. TCRdb provides this immuneACCESS table in a form limited to in-frame rearrangements. Some clones are lacking; in checked studies, under half of them reflect an unresolved V gene, and why the rest are absent is not known. From that table come the V and J calls and clone size; the DNA was used to work out D and trimming. The sample table holds around 200,000 clones, of which roughly 77% were seen once. The ten largest make up about 6.2% of the sample.

Reading the label with the study, this specimen's time point is: roughly 12 months on ibrutinib. For TCR beta library preparation, approximately 2 micrograms of genomic DNA was extracted from cryopreserved PBMCs. Longitudinal blood samples from CLL patients on ibrutinib monotherapy underwent high-throughput TCR beta sequencing. The patients were enrolled in a single-center, open-label phase 2 trial of ibrutinib monotherapy. About this clone: Its antigen target is currently unknown. No base quality information exists; no much larger clone differs at one position.

The clonotype originates from a human donor with chronic lymphocytic leukemia. The specimen was PBMCs, collected after 12 months of ibrutinib treatment.

The CDR3 sequence is CASSLLIGNQPQHF. The nucleotides are TGTGCCAGCAGCTTGTTAATAGGCAATCAGCCCCAGCATTTT. The receptor chain draws on TRBV5-6 and TRBJ1-5; no D gene can be assigned with confidence. Between the V and J ends, shortened by 1 base and 2 bases respectively, the junction contains 7 bases. The CDR3, cysteine through phenylalanine, is 14 amino acids long. Of all the DNA, just the CDR3 is kept, 42 bases in frame from base 1. Via the germline V gene, CDR1 is SGHDT and CDR2 YYEEEE.